The subject of this entry is one TCR beta chain. The data were taken from a study of T cells expressing NK-cell markers. TCRdb reprocessed the 5' RACE reads, keeping one entry per CDR3 protein, no DNA. This sample's table has 500,000 to 700,000 distinct CDR3 sequences. Germline CDR1 reads MNHEY; CDR2 reads SVGAGI. The CDR3 runs 17 residues. The chain couples TRBV6-5 to TRBJ1-6; the D call of TRBD1 rests on TCRdb alone, since no DNA is present to check it. Sequencing was carried out using blood T cells: a sorted CD56 or NKG2C T cell subset, CD4+ or CD8+ T cells, or bulk PBMC T cells (not recorded which). The source is a man between 18 and 35 years old in good health. CDR3 region: CASSYSRGRETNSPLHF.